This T cell receptor (beta chain) is drawn from a study of blood T cell repertoires in COVID-19. For the study at large: The study drew acute and convalescent COVID-19 samples from the United States, Italy and Spain. PBMCs, B-cell-depleted T cells, or T cells provided the cDNA or gDNA that made up the material.

In the original processing: Scientists estimated how many nucleated cells there were by amplifying reference gene primers. Data came from immunoSEQ multiplex PCR; TCRdb stores just in-frame clones and leaves some out. The V and J calls and clone size come from that table; D and trimming were worked out from the DNA. The table lists under 65,000 clones, under 95% of them singletons. V was pared by 1 base and J by 2 bases, with 5 bases of the junction left unmatched. This CDR3 has 16 amino acids. Germline-derived CDR1 and CDR2 are SGHTA and FQGNSA. Material: peripheral blood. The TCR originated in a man aged 50 to 60 with acute or convalescent COVID-19. This sequence joins TRBV7-2 and TRBJ2-5; 9 bases are a match to TRBD2. This chain's CDR3 is CASSLGGAGGQETQYF. DNA for the CDR3: TGTGCCAGCAGCTTAGGTGGGGCGGGAGGGCAAGAGACCCAGTACTTC.